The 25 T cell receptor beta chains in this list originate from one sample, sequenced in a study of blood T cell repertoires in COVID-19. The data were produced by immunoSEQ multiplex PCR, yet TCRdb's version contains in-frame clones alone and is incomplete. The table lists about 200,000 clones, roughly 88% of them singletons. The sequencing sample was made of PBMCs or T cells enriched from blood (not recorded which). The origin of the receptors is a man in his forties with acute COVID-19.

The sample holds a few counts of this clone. The CDR3 DNA reads as TGTGCCACCAGTCAGGTGACCGGGGAGCTGTTTTTT. It translates to CATSQVTGELFF. The chain couples TRBV15 to TRBJ2-2; D gene uncertain. Germline V gives CDR1 LNHNV, CDR2 YYDKDF (reference sequence). The CDR3 runs 12 residues. Trimming shortened V by 6 bases and J by 5 bases, and 7 bases separated the two germline ends.

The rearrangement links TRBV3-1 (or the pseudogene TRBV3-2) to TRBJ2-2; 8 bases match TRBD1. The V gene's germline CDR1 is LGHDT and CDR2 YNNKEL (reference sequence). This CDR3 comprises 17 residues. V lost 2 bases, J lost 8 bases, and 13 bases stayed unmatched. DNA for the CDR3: TGTGCCAGCAGCCAATGGGTACAGCAGGGGGCTTGGGGGGAGCTGTTTTTT. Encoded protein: CASSQWVQQGAWGELFF.

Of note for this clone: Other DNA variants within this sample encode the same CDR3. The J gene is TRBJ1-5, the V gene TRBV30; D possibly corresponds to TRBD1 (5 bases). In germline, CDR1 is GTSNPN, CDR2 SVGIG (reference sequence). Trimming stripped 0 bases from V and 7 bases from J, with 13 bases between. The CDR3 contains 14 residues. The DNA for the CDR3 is TGTGCCTGGAGTGTCGGCAGGGAAGGGCAGCCCCAGCATTTT. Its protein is CAWSVGREGQPQHF. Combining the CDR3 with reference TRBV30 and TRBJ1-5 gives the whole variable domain SQTIHQWPATLVQPVGSPLSLECTVEGTSNPNLYWYRQAAGRGLQLLFYSVGIGQISSEVPQNLSASRPQDRQFILSSKKLLLSDSGFYLCAWSVGREGQPQHFGDGTRLSIL.

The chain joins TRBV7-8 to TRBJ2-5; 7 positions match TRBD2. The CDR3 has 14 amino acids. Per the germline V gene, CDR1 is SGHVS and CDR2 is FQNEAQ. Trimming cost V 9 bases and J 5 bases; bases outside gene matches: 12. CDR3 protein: CASLAASGRETQYF. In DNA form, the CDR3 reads TGTGCCAGTCTAGCGGCGAGCGGAAGGGAGACCCAGTACTTC.

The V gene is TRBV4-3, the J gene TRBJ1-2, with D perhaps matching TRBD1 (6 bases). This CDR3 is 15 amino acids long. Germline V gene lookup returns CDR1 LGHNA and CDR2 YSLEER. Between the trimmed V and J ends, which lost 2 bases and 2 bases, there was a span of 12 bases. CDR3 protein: CASSQYLTGNYGYTF. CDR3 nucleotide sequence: TGCGCCAGCAGCCAATATCTCACAGGGAACTATGGCTACACCTTC.

CDR3 in DNA: TGCAGCGTTGTCGAGATACGGGGCTACACCTTC. It is translated as CSVVEIRGYTF. The chain joins TRBV29-1 to TRBJ1-2; D is unresolved. Germline lookup yields CDR1 SQVTM and CDR2 ANQGSEA. The V and J ends lost 4 bases and 8 bases respectively, with 11 bases between them. The CDR3 consists of 11 residues.

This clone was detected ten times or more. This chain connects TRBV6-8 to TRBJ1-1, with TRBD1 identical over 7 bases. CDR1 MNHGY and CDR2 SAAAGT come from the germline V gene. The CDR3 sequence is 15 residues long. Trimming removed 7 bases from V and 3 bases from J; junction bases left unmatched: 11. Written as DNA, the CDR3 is TGTGCCAGCACCCTAAGGGGGCGGGGGGACACTGAAGCTTTCTTT. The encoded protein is CASTLRGRGDTEAFF.

CDR3 sequence: CASSLVLLAGELFF. The CDR3 nucleotides read TGTGCCAGCAGCTTAGTCCTATTGGCCGGGGAGCTGTTTTTT. The chain couples TRBV7-9 to TRBJ2-2; D gene uncertain. Per germline, CDR1 SEHNR and CDR2 FQNEAQ (reference sequence). This CDR3 has 14 residues. V was trimmed by 1 base and J by 6 bases, leaving 9 bases between them.

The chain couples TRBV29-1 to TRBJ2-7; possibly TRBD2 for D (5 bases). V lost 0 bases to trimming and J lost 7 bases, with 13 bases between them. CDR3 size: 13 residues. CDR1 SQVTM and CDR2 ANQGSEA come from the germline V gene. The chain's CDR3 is CSVEDRRTREQYF. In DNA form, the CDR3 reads TGCAGCGTTGAAGACAGGAGGACTCGAGAGCAGTACTTC.

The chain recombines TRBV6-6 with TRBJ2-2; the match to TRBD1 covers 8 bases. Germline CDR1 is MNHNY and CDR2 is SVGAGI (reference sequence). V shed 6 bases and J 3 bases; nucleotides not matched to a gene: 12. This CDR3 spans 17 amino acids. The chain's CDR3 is CASSRDRGRQDTGELFF. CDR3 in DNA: TGTGCCAGCAGCCGAGACAGGGGCCGACAAGACACCGGGGAGCTGTTTTTT.

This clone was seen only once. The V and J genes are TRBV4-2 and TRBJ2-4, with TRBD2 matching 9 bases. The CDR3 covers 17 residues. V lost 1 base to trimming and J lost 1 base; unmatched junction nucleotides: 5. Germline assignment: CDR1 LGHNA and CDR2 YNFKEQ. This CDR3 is CASSQGGTSSAKNIQYF. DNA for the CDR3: TGTGCCAGCAGCCAAGGAGGGACTAGCTCGGCCAAAAACATTCAGTACTTC.

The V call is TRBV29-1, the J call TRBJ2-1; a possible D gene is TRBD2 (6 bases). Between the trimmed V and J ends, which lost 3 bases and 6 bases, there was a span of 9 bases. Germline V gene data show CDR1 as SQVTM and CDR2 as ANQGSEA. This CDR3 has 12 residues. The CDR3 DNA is TGCAGCGTTGACGGGAGTACCAATGAGCAGTTCTTC. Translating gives CSVDGSTNEQFF.

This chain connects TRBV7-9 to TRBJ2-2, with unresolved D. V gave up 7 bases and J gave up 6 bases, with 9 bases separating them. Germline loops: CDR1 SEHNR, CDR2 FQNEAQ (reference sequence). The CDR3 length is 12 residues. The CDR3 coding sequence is TGTGCCAGCAACCTAGATGCCGGGGAGCTGTTTTTT. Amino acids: CASNLDAGELFF.

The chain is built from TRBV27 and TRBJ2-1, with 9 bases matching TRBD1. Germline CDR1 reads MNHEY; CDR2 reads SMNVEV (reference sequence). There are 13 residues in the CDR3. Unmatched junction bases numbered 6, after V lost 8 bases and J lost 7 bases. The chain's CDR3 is CASAGQGLNEQFF. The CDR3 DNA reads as TGTGCCAGCGCGGGACAGGGACTGAATGAGCAGTTCTTC.

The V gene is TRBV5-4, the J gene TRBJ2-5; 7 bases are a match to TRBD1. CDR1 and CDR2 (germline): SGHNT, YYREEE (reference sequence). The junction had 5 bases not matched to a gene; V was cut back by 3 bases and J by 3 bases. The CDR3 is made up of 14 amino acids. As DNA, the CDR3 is TGTGCCAGCAGCTCCGGTGGGACAGAAGAGACCCAGTACTTC. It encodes CASSSGGTEETQYF.

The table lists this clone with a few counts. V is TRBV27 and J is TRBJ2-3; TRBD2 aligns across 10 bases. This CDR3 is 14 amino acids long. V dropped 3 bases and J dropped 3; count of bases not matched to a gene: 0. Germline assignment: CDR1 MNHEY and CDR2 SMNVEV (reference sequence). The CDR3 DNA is TGTGCCAGCAGTTTTAGCGGGAGGACAGATACGCAGTATTTT. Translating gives CASSFSGRTDTQYF.

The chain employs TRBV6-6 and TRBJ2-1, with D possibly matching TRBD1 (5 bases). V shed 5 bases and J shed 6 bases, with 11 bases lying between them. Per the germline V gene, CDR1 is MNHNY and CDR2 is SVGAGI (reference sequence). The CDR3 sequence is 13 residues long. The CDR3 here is CASSNQGTNEQFF. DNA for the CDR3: TGTGCCAGCAGTAACCAGGGTACCAATGAGCAGTTCTTC.

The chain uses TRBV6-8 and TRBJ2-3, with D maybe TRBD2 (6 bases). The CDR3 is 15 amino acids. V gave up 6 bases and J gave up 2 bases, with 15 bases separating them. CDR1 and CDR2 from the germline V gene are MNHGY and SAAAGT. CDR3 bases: TGTGCCAGCAGGAGGGCTAGCGACCACACAGATACGCAGTATTTT. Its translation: CASRRASDHTDTQYF.

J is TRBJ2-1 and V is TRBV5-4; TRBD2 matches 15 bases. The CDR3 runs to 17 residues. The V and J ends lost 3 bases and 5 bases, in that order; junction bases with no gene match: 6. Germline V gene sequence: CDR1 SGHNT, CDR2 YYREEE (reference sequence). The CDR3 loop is CASSSRTSGRENNEQFF. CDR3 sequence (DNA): TGTGCCAGCAGCTCCCGGACTAGCGGGAGGGAAAACAATGAGCAGTTCTTC.

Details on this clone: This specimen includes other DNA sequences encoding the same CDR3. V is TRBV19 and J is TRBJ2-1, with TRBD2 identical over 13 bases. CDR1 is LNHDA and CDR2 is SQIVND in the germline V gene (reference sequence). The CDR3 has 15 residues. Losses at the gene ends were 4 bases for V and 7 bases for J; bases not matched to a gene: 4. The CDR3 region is CASSTGLAGVNEQFF. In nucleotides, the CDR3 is TGTGCCAGTAGTACCGGACTAGCGGGAGTTAATGAGCAGTTCTTC.

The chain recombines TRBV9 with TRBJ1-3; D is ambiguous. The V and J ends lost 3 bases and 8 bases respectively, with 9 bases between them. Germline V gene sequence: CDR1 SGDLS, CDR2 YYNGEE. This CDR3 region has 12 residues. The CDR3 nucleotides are TGTGCCAGCAGCGGGTCAGGTCACACCATATATTTT. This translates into CASSGSGHTIYF.

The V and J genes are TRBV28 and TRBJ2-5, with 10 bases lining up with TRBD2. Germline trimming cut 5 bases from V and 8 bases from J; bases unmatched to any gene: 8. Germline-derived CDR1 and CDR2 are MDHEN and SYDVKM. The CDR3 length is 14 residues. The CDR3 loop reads CASSPSGRVGTQYF. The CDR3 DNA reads TGTGCCAGCAGTCCGAGCGGGAGGGTTGGTACCCAGTACTTC.

The CDR3 protein is CASSLWEESNEQFF. The CDR3 DNA is TGTGCCAGCAGCCTGTGGGAGGAGTCGAATGAGCAGTTCTTC. V gene TRBV3-1 (or the pseudogene TRBV3-2) combines with J gene TRBJ2-1; D is perhaps TRBD2 (6 bases). CDR1 is LGHDT and CDR2 is YNNKEL in the germline V gene (reference sequence). V lost 4 bases to trimming and J lost 7 bases, with 14 bases between them. CDR3 length: 14 amino acids.

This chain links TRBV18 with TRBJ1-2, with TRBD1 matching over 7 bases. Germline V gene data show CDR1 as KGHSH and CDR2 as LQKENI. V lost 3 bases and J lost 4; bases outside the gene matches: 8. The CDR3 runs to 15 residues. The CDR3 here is CASSPWDSLAYGYTF. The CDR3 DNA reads TGTGCCAGCTCACCGTGGGACAGCCTGGCCTATGGCTACACCTTC.

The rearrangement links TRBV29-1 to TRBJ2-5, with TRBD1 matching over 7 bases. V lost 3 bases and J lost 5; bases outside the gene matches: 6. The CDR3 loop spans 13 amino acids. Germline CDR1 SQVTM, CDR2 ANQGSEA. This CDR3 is CSVEVTGFETQYF. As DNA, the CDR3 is TGCAGCGTTGAGGTGACAGGGTTCGAGACCCAGTACTTC. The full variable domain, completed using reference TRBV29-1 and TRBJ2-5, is SAVISQKPSRDICQRGTSLTIQCQVDSQVTMMFWYRQQPGQSLTLIATANQGSEATYESGFVIDKFPISRPNLTFSTLTVSNMSPEDSSIYLCSVEVTGFETQYFGPGTRLLVL.